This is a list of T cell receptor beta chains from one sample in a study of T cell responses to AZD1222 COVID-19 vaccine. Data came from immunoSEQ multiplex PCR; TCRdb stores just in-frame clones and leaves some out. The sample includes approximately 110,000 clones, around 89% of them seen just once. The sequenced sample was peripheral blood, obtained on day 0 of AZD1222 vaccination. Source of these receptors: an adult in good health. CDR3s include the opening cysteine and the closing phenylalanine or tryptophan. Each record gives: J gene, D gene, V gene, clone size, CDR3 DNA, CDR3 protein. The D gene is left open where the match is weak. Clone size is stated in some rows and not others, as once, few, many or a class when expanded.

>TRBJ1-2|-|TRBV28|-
TGTGCCAGCAGTCCATTCAGGGCGGGGTATGGCTACACCTTC
CASSPFRAGYGYTF
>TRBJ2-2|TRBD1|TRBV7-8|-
TGTGCCAGCAGCTTAATAGTTGGGACAGGGGGGACCGGGGAGCTGTTTTTT
CASSLIVGTGGTGELFF
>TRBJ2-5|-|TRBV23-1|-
TGCGCCAGCAGTCAATCCCCGGGGAGAGGGGGAGAGACCCAGTACTTC
CASSQSPGRGGETQYF
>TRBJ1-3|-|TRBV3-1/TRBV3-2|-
TGTGCCAGCAGCCAACCGCTCTCTGGAAACACCATATATTTT
CASSQPLSGNTIYF
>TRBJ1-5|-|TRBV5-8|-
TGTGCCAGCAGCTTTGGGTATAGCAATCAGCCCCAGCATTTT
CASSFGYSNQPQHF
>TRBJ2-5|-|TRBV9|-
TGTGCCAGCAGCCTCATCGGGACTCAAGAGACCCAGTACTTC
CASSLIGTQETQYF
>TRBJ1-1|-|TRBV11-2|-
TGTGCCAGCAGCTTAGATTCCCAGGTCGCTGAAGCTTTCTTT
CASSLDSQVAEAFF
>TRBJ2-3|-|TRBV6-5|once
TGTGCCAGCAGTTACAGGGCCCGGACAGATACGCAGTATTTT
CASSYRARTDTQYF
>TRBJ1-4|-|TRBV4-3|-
TGCGCCAGCAGCCAAGATATGGCGTTCGATGAAAAACTGTTTTTT
CASSQDMAFDEKLFF
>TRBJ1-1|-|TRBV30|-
TGTGCCTGGAGTGTCAGGGGAGGAGGCACTGAAGCTTTCTTT
CAWSVRGGGTEAFF
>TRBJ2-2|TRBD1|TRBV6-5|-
TGTGCCAGCAGTACAATAACAGGGGCCGGGGAGCTGTTTTTT
CASSTITGAGELFF
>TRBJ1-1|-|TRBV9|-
TGTGCCAGCAGCGTAGCGCCCCAGACAGGTGACCCTGAAGCTTTCTTT
CASSVAPQTGDPEAFF
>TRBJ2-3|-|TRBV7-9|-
TGTGCCAGCAGGACCGCAGATACGCAGTATTTT
CASRTADTQYF
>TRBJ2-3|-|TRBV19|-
TGTGCCAGTCGTGGCGGGCGGGCCGCTAGCACAGATACGCAGTATTTT
CASRGGRAASTDTQYF
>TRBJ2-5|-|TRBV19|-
TGTGCCAGTAGTAACCTTAGAGGGGGGGTCGAGACCCAGTACTTC
CASSNLRGGVETQYF
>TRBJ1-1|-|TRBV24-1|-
TGTGCCACCAGTGATGCGGCGGCCACTGAAGCTTTCTTT
CATSDAAATEAFF
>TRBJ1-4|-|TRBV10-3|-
TGTGCCACGAAAACGACAGGAGCAACTAATGAAAAACTGTTTTTT
CATKTTGATNEKLFF
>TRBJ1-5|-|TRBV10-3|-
TGTGCCATCAGTGAGTCGGGTCAGGGAATTAGCAATCAGCCCCAGCATTTT
CAISESGQGISNQPQHF
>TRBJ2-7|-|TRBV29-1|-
TGCAGCGTTGAAGAAGGCCCGCGTGAGTACTTC
CSVEEGPREYF
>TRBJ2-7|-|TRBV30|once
TGTGCCTGGAGTGCGTCAGGGGCTGTTCCCTACGAGCAGTACTTC
CAWSASGAVPYEQYF
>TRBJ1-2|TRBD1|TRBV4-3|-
TGCGCCAGCAGCCCCTTCCCCGGGACAGGGAACTATGGCTACACCTTC
CASSPFPGTGNYGYTF
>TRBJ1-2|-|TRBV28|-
TGTGCCAGCAGTTTCTCAGGGGCAAGCTATGGCTACACCTTC
CASSFSGASYGYTF
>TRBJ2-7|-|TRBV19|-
TGTGCCAGTAGTATTGGTGGAAGCGAGCAGTACTTC
CASSIGGSEQYF
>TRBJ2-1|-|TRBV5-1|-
TGCGCCAGCAGCTCCGGGACAAGCTCCCTGAGCTCCTACAATGAGCAGTTCTTC
CASSSGTSSLSSYNEQFF
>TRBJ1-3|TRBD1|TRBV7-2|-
TGTGCCAGCAGCTTAGTTGGGACAGGCTCTGGAAACACCATATATTTT
CASSLVGTGSGNTIYF
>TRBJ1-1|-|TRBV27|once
TGTGCCAGCAGTTTAAGACAGATGAACACTGAAGCTTTCTTT
CASSLRQMNTEAFF
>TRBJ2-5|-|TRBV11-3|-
TGTGCCAGCAGCTCGGTAGGAGGCGGGAATCAAGAGACCCAGTACTTC
CASSSVGGGNQETQYF
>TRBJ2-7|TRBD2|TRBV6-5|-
TGTGCCAGCAAGGCGGGAGCCTCCCTACGGGAGCAGTACTTC
CASKAGASLREQYF
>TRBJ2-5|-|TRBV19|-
TGTGCCAGTAGTAACCCTAGGGCCGTGGGAGAGACCCAGTACTTC
CASSNPRAVGETQYF
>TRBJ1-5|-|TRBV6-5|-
TGTGCCAGCCGTTTACGGGGGCACCCGAGCAATCAGCCCCAGCATTTT
CASRLRGHPSNQPQHF
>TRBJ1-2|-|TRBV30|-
TGTGCCTGGAGTGAGGGAGGTCCTAACTATGGCTACACCTTC
CAWSEGGPNYGYTF
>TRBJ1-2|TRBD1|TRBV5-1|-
TGCGCCAGCAGCTTGGAACCCCGGGACAGACGGTATGGCTACACCTTC
CASSLEPRDRRYGYTF
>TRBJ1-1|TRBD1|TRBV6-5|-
TGTGCCAGCAGGAACTTCGGACAGGGTTTCTTT
CASRNFGQGFF
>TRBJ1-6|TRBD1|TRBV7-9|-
TGTGCCAGCAGCCAGGGACAGGGCAATTCACCCCTCCACTTT
CASSQGQGNSPLHF
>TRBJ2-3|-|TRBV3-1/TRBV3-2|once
TGTGCCAGCAGCCATTCAGCCGGGGATACGCAGTATTTT
CASSHSAGDTQYF
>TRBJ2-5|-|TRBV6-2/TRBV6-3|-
TGTGCCAGCAGCCTAGCCCCCCAAGAGACCCAGTACTTC
CASSLAPQETQYF
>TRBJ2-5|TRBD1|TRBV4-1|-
TGCGCCAGCAGCCAAGGCGGGACAGGTATATTGAAAGAGACCCAGTACTTC
CASSQGGTGILKETQYF
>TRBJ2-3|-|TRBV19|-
TGTGCCAGTAGCCCCGACAGGAGGAAAGATACGCAGTATTTT
CASSPDRRKDTQYF
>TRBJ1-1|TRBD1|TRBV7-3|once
TGTGCCAGCAGCTTAGCAGGGGGGAACACTGAAGCTTTCTTT
CASSLAGGNTEAFF
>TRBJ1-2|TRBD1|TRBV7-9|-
TGTGCCAGCAGCTTAGGAGGTCAGGGGGCGGACTATGGCTACACCTTC
CASSLGGQGADYGYTF
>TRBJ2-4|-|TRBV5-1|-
TGCGCCAGCAGCTTGAGGGGGGATGGAGATCTAGCCAAAAACATTCAGTACTTC
CASSLRGDGDLAKNIQYF
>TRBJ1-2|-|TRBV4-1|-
TGCGCCAGCAGCCAAGCCAGCGCTAACTATGGCTACACCTTC
CASSQASANYGYTF
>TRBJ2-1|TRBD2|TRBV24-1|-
TGTGCCACCAGTGATGAGAATCTTAGCGGGACTTACAATGAGCAGTTCTTC
CATSDENLSGTYNEQFF
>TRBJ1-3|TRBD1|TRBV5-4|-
TGTGCCAGCAGCAAGAACAGGGGGTTAGACTCTGGAAACACCATATATTTT
CASSKNRGLDSGNTIYF
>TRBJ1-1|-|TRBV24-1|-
TGTGCCACCAGTGATTCTGTGGCCACTGAAGCTTTCTTT
CATSDSVATEAFF
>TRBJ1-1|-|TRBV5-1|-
TGCGCCAGCAGTCTGGGGCAGGGATCGAACACTGAAGCTTTCTTT
CASSLGQGSNTEAFF
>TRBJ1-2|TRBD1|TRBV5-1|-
TGCGCCAGCCTAGGGACAGGGAATGGCTACACCTTC
CASLGTGNGYTF
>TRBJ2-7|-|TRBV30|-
TGTGCCTGGATGCCGGGACGCATATCCTACGAGCAGTACTTC
CAWMPGRISYEQYF
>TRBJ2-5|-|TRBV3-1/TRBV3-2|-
TGTGCCAGCAGCCAAGAAATTTTACAGCAAGAGACCCAGTACTTC
CASSQEILQQETQYF
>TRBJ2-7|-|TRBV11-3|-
TGTGCCAGCAGCTTAGGGGGATCCTACGAGCAGTACTTC
CASSLGGSYEQYF
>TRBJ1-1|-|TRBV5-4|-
TGTGCCAGCAGCTTGTCCAGGGGCTCCCACACTGAAGCTTTCTTT
CASSLSRGSHTEAFF
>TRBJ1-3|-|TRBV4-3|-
TGCGCCAGCAGCCAGGGGCTCAGGGTGGAAAACACCATATATTTT
CASSQGLRVENTIYF
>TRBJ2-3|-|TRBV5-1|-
TGCGCCAGCAGCTCCACGGACTACCGCACAGATACGCAGTATTTT
CASSSTDYRTDTQYF
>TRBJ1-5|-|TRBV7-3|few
TGTGCCAGCAGTCCCGACGGATTGAGCAATCAGCCCCAGCATTTT
CASSPDGLSNQPQHF
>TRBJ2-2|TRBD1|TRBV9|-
TGTGCCAGCAGCGTAACAGGGGGCCCGAACACCGGGGAGCTGTTTTTT
CASSVTGGPNTGELFF
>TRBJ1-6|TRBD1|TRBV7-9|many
TGTGCCAGCAATAGGGACAGCGACCATTCACCCCTCCACTTT
CASNRDSDHSPLHF
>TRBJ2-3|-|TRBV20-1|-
TGCAGTGCTAGTAGGTCCCTCACAGATACGCAGTATTTT
CSASRSLTDTQYF
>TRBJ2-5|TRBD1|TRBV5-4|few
TGTGCCAGCAGCAGACAGGGGTCCCTAGAGACCCAGTACTTC
CASSRQGSLETQYF
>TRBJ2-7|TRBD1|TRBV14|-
TGTGCCAGCAGCTCAGACAGGGGAGGCTACGAGCAGTACTTC
CASSSDRGGYEQYF